The source of this TCR beta chain is a study of blood T cell repertoires in COVID-19. In the authors' workflow: Amplification with reference gene primers provided the estimates of nucleated cell counts. Sequencing used immunoSEQ multiplex PCR; TCRdb keeps in-frame clones, though not all of them. D and trimming come from the DNA, and the V and J calls and clone size come from that table. The table lists roughly 220,000 clones, approximately 86% of them singletons. This clonotype was obtained from a man between 60 and 75 years old with acute or convalescent COVID-19. The sequenced sample consisted of peripheral blood.

The chain's CDR3 is CASRGGTNTGELFF. CDR3 nucleotide sequence: TGTGCCAGCAGGGGCGGGACGAACACCGGGGAGCTGTTTTTT. This chain uses TRBV7-2 with TRBJ2-2, with a tentative D call TRBD2 (6 bases). V was shortened by 6 bases and J by 0 bases, with 8 bases between the two germline ends. The germline V gene encodes CDR1 SGHTA and CDR2 FQGNSA. CDR3 length: 14 residues.